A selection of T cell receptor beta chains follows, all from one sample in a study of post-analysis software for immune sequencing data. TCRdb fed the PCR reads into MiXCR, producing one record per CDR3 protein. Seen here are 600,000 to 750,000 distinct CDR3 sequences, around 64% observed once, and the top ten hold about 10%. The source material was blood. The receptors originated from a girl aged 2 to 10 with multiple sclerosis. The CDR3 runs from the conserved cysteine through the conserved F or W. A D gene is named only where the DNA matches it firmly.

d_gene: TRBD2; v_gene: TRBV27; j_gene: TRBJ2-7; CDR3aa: CASSRPFGASGSYEQYF; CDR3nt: TGTGCCAGCAGTCGACCCTTCGGAGCTAGCGGTTCCTACGAGCAGTACTTC
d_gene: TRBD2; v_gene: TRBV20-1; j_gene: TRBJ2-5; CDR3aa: CSARKLAGDQETQYF; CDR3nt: TGCAGTGCTAGAAAACTAGCGGGAGACCAAGAGACCCAGTACTTC
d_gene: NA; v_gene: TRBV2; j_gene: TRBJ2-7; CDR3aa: CASNSREYEQYF; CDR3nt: TGTGCCAGCAATTCTCGGGAGTACGAGCAGTACTTC
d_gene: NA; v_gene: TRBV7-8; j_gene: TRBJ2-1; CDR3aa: CASSSGTKIDEQFF; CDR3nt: TGTGCCAGCAGTTCCGGGACGAAGATCGATGAGCAGTTCTTC
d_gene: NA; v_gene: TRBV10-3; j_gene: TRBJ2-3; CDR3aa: CAISRGSGTDTQYF; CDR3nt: TGTGCCATCAGCCGGGGATCCGGAACAGATACGCAGTATTTT
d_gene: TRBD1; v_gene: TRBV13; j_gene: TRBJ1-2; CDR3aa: CASTTLAGGDYGYTF; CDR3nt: TGTGCCAGCACAACGCTGGCAGGGGGTGACTATGGCTACACCTTC
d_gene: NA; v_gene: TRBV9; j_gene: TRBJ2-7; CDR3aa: CARCGSHYYEQYF; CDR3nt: TGTGCCAGATGCGGGTCCCATTACTACGAGCAGTACTTC
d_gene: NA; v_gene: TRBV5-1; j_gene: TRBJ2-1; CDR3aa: CASSFPENEQFF; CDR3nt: TGCGCCAGCAGCTTCCCTGAGAATGAGCAGTTCTTC
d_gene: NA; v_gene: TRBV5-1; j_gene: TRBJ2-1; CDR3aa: CASSLFADSYNEQFF; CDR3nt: TGCGCCAGCAGCTTGTTTGCGGATTCCTACAATGAGCAGTTCTTC
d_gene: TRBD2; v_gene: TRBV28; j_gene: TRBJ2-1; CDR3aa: CASKLAGEEQFF; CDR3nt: TGTGCCAGCAAACTAGCGGGGGAAGAGCAGTTCTTC